The next 23 T cell receptor beta chains were all read from a single sample in a study of CD8+ T cells in alopecia areata. Reverse transcription of extracted RNA yielded cDNA, which provided the sequencing template. The data were produced by immunoSEQ multiplex PCR, yet TCRdb's version contains in-frame clones alone and is incomplete. The sample lists 200,000 to 250,000 clones, roughly two fifths occurring once. Regarding treatment: oral pan-JAK inhibitor, 5-10 mg twice daily. The starting material was CD4+ T cells sorted from blood, obtained around week 31, from a patient treated with tofacitinib. The receptors come from a human donor with alopecia areata.

This clone was detected only a few times. The rearrangement joins TRBV29-1 to TRBJ2-5; possibly TRBD1 for D (5 bases). The CDR3 has 14 amino acids. Per the germline V gene, CDR1 is SQVTM and CDR2 is ANQGSEA. V lost 3 bases and J 4 bases, leaving 15 bases between the germline ends. The CDR3 region is CSVDPPGQGETQYF. DNA of the CDR3: TGCAGCGTTGATCCCCCAGGCCAGGGAGAGACCCAGTACTTC. Full variable domain (outside the CDR3, taken from reference TRBV29-1 and TRBJ2-5): SAVISQKPSRDICQRGTSLTIQCQVDSQVTMMFWYRQQPGQSLTLIATANQGSEATYESGFVIDKFPISRPNLTFSTLTVSNMSPEDSSIYLCSVDPPGQGETQYFGPGTRLLVL.

V gene TRBV19 combines with J gene TRBJ2-5; D remains ambiguous. Germline V gene sequence: CDR1 LNHDA, CDR2 SQIVND (reference sequence). The V gene lost 6 bases and the J gene lost 5 bases, with 13 bases spanning the gap. The CDR3 is made up of 13 amino acids. The CDR3, as DNA: TGTGCCAGTAGAAGGGATGGGTCCGAGACCCAGTACTTC. This gives the protein CASRRDGSETQYF.

The chain links TRBV7-2 to TRBJ1-4; weak D call: TRBD1 (5 bases). The CDR3 contains 14 residues. Germline V gene data show CDR1 as SGHTA and CDR2 as FQGNSA. The germline V and J ends were trimmed by 5 bases and 8 bases, with 15 bases remaining between them. The CDR3 region is CASSLGDSREKLFF. CDR3 nucleotide sequence: TGTGCCAGCAGCCTGGGGGACTCCAGGGAAAAACTGTTTTTT.

There are a few counts of this clone. The J gene is TRBJ1-1, the V gene TRBV29-1; no definite D call. The CDR3 sequence is 14 residues long. V lost 6 bases to trimming and J lost 0 bases, with 14 bases between them. Germline V CDR1 and CDR2: SQVTM, ANQGSEA. The DNA of the CDR3 is TGCAGCGTAAAGGCTCTATTAATGAACACTGAAGCTTTCTTT. As protein: CSVKALLMNTEAFF.

In its sample, this clone was seen a few times. This chain connects TRBV7-2 to TRBJ1-2; 10 bases are a match to TRBD1. The V segment lost 4 bases and the J segment 7 bases; nucleotides outside the gene matches: 6. CDR1 and CDR2 (germline): SGHTA, FQGNSA. This CDR3 has 14 amino acids. CDR3 sequence reads: CASSSGQGVLGYTF. As DNA, the CDR3 is TGTGCCAGCAGCTCAGGACAGGGGGTACTTGGCTACACCTTC.

This clone occurred once. The rearrangement links TRBV7-9 to TRBJ1-2; a possible D gene is TRBD1 (5 bases). The CDR3 is 14 residues long. Per the germline V gene, CDR1 is SEHNR and CDR2 is FQNEAQ (reference sequence). The germline V and J ends were trimmed by 3 bases and 8 bases, with 16 bases remaining between them. In nucleotides, the CDR3 is TGTGCCAGCAGCTTGATTTCGGAGGGGTACGGCTACACCTTC. Amino acids: CASSLISEGYGYTF.

The genes are TRBV27 and TRBJ2-3, with 10 bases that match TRBD1. CDR1 is MNHEY and CDR2 is SMNVEV in the germline V gene (reference sequence). This CDR3 region has 16 residues. V trimming: 5 bases; J trimming: 1 base; junction bases outside the gene matches: 6. CDR3 loop: CASSPRGQGGTDTQYF. In DNA, the CDR3 is TGTGCCAGCAGTCCCCGCGGACAGGGGGGCACAGATACGCAGTATTTT.

V is TRBV10-3 and J is TRBJ1-1; 8 positions match TRBD1. With 10 bases clipped from V and 4 bases from J, the junction kept 5 bases outside the gene matches. The CDR3 runs 12 residues. From germline, CDR1 is ENHRY and CDR2 SYGVKD. In DNA, the CDR3 is TGTGCCACGACAGGGGAAGGCACTGAAGCTTTCTTT. This sequence encodes CATTGEGTEAFF.

This clone turned up a few times. This rearrangement joins TRBV28 to TRBJ1-2, with D possibly matching TRBD1 (5 bases). V was trimmed by 10 bases and J by 3 bases, leaving 18 bases between them. The germline CDR1 and CDR2 sequences are MDHEN and SYDVKM. The CDR3 extends over 14 amino acids. The CDR3 DNA reads TGTGCCACCACCAGCGGGGGTGCGGACTATGGCTACACCTTC. This sequence encodes CATTSGGADYGYTF.

The gene calls are TRBV27 and TRBJ2-1; a possible D gene is TRBD2 (6 bases). Trimming took off 10 bases at V and 9 bases at J, with 22 bases between the two ends. Germline V CDR1 and CDR2: MNHEY, SMNVEV (reference sequence). The CDR3 has 14 amino acids. CDR3 protein: CATAPGLPLGEQFF. The DNA of the CDR3 is TGTGCCACTGCCCCGGGACTTCCCCTGGGTGAGCAGTTCTTC.

This clone has more than one count but fewer than ten. This chain joins TRBV28 and TRBJ2-1; tentative D call: TRBD1 (6 bases). Germline lookup yields CDR1 MDHEN and CDR2 SYDVKM. The V and J ends lost 3 bases and 12 bases respectively, with 12 bases between them. The CDR3 sequence is 12 residues long. CDR3 amino acids: CASSFLQGRQFF. The DNA for the CDR3 is TGTGCCAGCAGTTTTCTACAGGGCAGGCAGTTCTTC.

The chain is built from TRBV2 and TRBJ2-3; TRBD2 matches at 9 bases. V lost 1 base and J lost 2; bases outside the gene matches: 4. CDR1 and CDR2 (germline): SNHLY, FYNNEI. The CDR3 totals 16 residues. In DNA, the CDR3 is TGTGCCAGCAGTGAAGTTCCGGGACTAGCCACAGATACGCAGTATTTT. Translation gives CASSEVPGLATDTQYF.

This clone was picked up many times. V is TRBV11-2 and J is TRBJ2-1, with 11 nucleotides matching TRBD2. V gave up 5 bases and J gave up 9 bases; unmatched junction bases: 12. This CDR3 is 16 amino acids long. CDR1 is SGHAT and CDR2 is FQNNGV in the germline V gene. Here the CDR3 DNA reads TGTGCCAGCAGCCCGGGGTCTAGCGGGAGGATGAGTGAGCAGTTCTTC. It translates to CASSPGSSGRMSEQFF.

The chain has TRBV25-1 and TRBJ1-2; no clear D gene. In germline, CDR1 is MGHDK, CDR2 SYGVNS. V was clipped by 3 bases and J by 2 bases, with 7 bases between them. The CDR3 has 13 residues. For the CDR3, the DNA is TGTGCCAGCAGTGACTCTCCAAACTATGGCTACACCTTC. Its translation is CASSDSPNYGYTF.

The chain uses TRBV7-9 and TRBJ2-7; tentative D call: TRBD1 (6 bases). This CDR3 has 14 residues. V gave up 5 bases and J gave up 2 bases, with 13 bases separating them. The germline CDR1 and CDR2 sequences are SEHNR and FQNEAQ (reference sequence). CDR3 DNA sequence: TGTGCCAGCAGCGAACAGGGAATCCCCTACGAGCAGTACTTC. Protein: CASSEQGIPYEQYF.

V gene TRBV29-1 combines with J gene TRBJ2-7; D is perhaps TRBD2 (6 bases). The ends were cut back, 7 bases at V and 0 bases at J, with 16 bases in the middle. CDR3 length: 14 amino acids. Looked up from germline, CDR1 is SQVTM and CDR2 is ANQGSEA. In DNA form, the CDR3 reads TGCAGCGCCGATACAGGAGGGAGCTCCTACGAGCAGTACTTC. Residues: CSADTGGSSYEQYF.

The CDR3 region has the DNA TGTGCCAGTAGTAAATTGGGAGGCCGTATGGATGAGCAGTTCTTC. Amino acid sequence: CASSKLGGRMDEQFF. This chain links TRBV19 with TRBJ2-1; perhaps TRBD2 as D (6 bases). Germline V gene data show CDR1 as LNHDA and CDR2 as SQIVND (reference sequence). There are 15 residues in the CDR3. Trimming took 4 bases from V and 8 from J, leaving 18 bases between them.

This clone was counted between two and nine times. Other DNA sequences in the same sample also yield this CDR3. CDR3 residues: CASSLVAGGNEQFF. The DNA for the CDR3 is TGCGCCAGCAGCTTGGTGGCGGGGGGGAATGAGCAGTTCTTC. The rearrangement links TRBV5-1 to TRBJ2-1; TRBD2 matches at 9 bases. Germline V gives CDR1 SGHRS, CDR2 YFSETQ. The V gene end was trimmed by 0 bases and the J gene end by 7 bases; junction bases not matched to a gene: 2. The CDR3 is made up of 14 amino acids.

This clone appeared a few times. CDR3 residues: CASSEGTHRDEQFF. CDR3 DNA sequence: TGTGCCAGCAGTGAAGGGACACATCGGGATGAGCAGTTCTTC. The rearrangement links TRBV6-1 to TRBJ2-1; D might be TRBD1 (5 bases). CDR3 length: 14 amino acids. Germline V CDR1 and CDR2: MNHNS, SASEGT. V was cut by 1 base and J by 8 bases, with 12 bases left in between.

V gene TRBV5-1 combines with J gene TRBJ2-1; D gene unclear. This CDR3 contains 15 residues. V gave up 0 bases and J gave up 4 bases, with 11 bases separating them. Germline V lookup: CDR1 SGHRS, CDR2 YFSETQ. CDR3 protein: CASSLDDGTYNEQFF. Here the CDR3 DNA reads TGCGCCAGCAGCTTGGATGACGGAACTTACAATGAGCAGTTCTTC.

The chain carries TRBV9 and TRBJ2-5; maybe TRBD2 (5 bases). Trimming left V 4 bases short and J 5 bases short, with 6 bases between. Germline-derived CDR1 and CDR2 are SGDLS and YYNGEE. The CDR3 totals 11 residues. CDR3 DNA sequence: TGTGCCAGCAGCCCGGGGGAGACCCAGTACTTC. It translates to CASSPGETQYF.

The chain joins TRBV5-4 to TRBJ2-1; the match to TRBD2 covers 12 bases. Trimming took 1 base from V and 12 from J; bases not matched to a gene: 8. CDR3 length: 15 residues. Germline V CDR1 and CDR2: SGHNT, YYREEE (reference sequence). The CDR3 loop reads CASSLTSGGSVGQFF. The CDR3 DNA follows: TGTGCCAGCAGCTTGACTAGCGGGGGGTCCGTGGGGCAGTTCTTC.

This rearrangement joins TRBV29-1 to TRBJ1-1; no definite D call. Germline assignment: CDR1 SQVTM and CDR2 ANQGSEA. CDR3 length: 12 residues. V was pared by 6 bases and J by 1 base, with 9 bases between. This CDR3 reads CSVSSGNTEAFF. CDR3 DNA sequence: TGCAGCGTGTCTAGCGGGAACACTGAAGCTTTCTTT.